A selection of T cell receptor beta chains follows, all from one sample in a study of T cell repertoires in cytomegalovirus infection. TCRdb reprocessed the reads with MiXCR, giving one entry per CDR3 protein. Of about 310,000 distinct CDR3 sequences in the sample, approximately 10% are singletons; the top ten hold more than 2.5%. The sequencing sample was made of PBMCs. The receptors stem from a human donor in good health (CMV status not recorded). Some clones in this sample may be carry-over from other donors' samples. Both conserved end residues are part of each CDR3. A D gene is named only where the DNA matches it firmly. Clone size, where shown, is once, few, many, or a class for clones that have expanded.

v_gene: TRBV2
abundance: .
j_gene: TRBJ2-3
d_gene: .
len: 15
CDR3aa: CASRGLAIGTDTQYF
CDR3nt: TGTGCCAGCAGGGGATTGGCGATTGGAACAGATACGCAGTATTTT

v_gene: TRBV14
abundance: few
j_gene: TRBJ2-1
d_gene: .
len: 15
CDR3aa: CASSPRVPAYNEQFF
CDR3nt: TGTGCCAGCAGCCCACGGGTGCCAGCCTACAATGAGCAGTTCTTC

v_gene: TRBV6-5
abundance: .
j_gene: TRBJ2-3
d_gene: .
len: 15
CDR3aa: CATNQGGVSTDTQYF
CDR3nt: TGTGCCACCAATCAGGGGGGGGTTAGCACAGATACGCAGTATTTT

v_gene: TRBV28
abundance: .
j_gene: TRBJ1-2
d_gene: TRBD1
len: 15
CDR3aa: CASSSPWDRGIGYTF
CDR3nt: TGTGCCAGCAGTTCCCCCTGGGACAGGGGGATCGGCTACACCTTC

v_gene: TRBV12-3/TRBV12-4
abundance: many
j_gene: TRBJ2-2
d_gene: .
len: 12
CDR3aa: CASSRASGELFF
CDR3nt: TGTGCCAGCAGTCGAGCCTCCGGGGAGCTGTTTTTT

v_gene: TRBV20-1
abundance: many
j_gene: TRBJ2-5
d_gene: .
len: 14
CDR3aa: CSARAGDDRETQYF
CDR3nt: TGCAGTGCTAGAGCTGGGGACGACCGAGAGACCCAGTACTTC

v_gene: TRBV2
abundance: many
j_gene: TRBJ1-6
d_gene: TRBD1
len: 15
CDR3aa: CASSEAGQGYSPLHF
CDR3nt: TGTGCCAGCAGTGAAGCGGGACAGGGATACTCACCCCTCCACTTT

v_gene: TRBV5-1
abundance: many
j_gene: TRBJ2-5
d_gene: .
len: 15
CDR3aa: CASRSVSGAGETQYF
CDR3nt: TGCGCCAGCAGGAGTGTCTCGGGGGCAGGGGAGACCCAGTACTTC

v_gene: TRBV29-1
abundance: few
j_gene: TRBJ1-2
d_gene: TRBD1
len: 13
CDR3aa: CSVRGDRNYGYTF
CDR3nt: TGCAGCGTCCGAGGGGACAGAAACTATGGCTACACCTTC

v_gene: TRBV29-1
abundance: many
j_gene: TRBJ2-4
d_gene: TRBD1
len: 16
CDR3aa: CSVESRQGAGKNIQYF
CDR3nt: TGCAGCGTTGAATCTAGACAGGGGGCCGGCAAAAACATTCAGTACTTC

v_gene: TRBV10-2
abundance: .
j_gene: TRBJ1-2
d_gene: .
len: 13
CDR3aa: CASSKLRAYGYNF
CDR3nt: TGCGCCAGCAGTAAGCTGCGGGCCTATGGCTACAACTTC

v_gene: TRBV29-1
abundance: many
j_gene: TRBJ2-3
d_gene: .
len: 14
CDR3aa: CSVAAGVSTDTQYF
CDR3nt: TGCAGCGTTGCGGCCGGCGTTAGCACAGATACGCAGTATTTT

v_gene: TRBV6-5
abundance: .
j_gene: TRBJ2-6
d_gene: .
len: 17
CDR3aa: CASNKRRDVNGANVLTF
CDR3nt: TGTGCCAGCAATAAAAGACGGGACGTTAACGGGGCCAACGTCCTGACTTTC

v_gene: TRBV7-9
abundance: many
j_gene: TRBJ2-2
d_gene: .
len: 15
CDR3aa: CANLKGQPNTGELFF
CDR3nt: TGTGCCAACCTAAAGGGGCAGCCGAACACCGGGGAGCTGTTTTTT